This T cell receptor (beta chain) stems from a study of T cells in Graves' hyperthyroidism and ophthalmopathy. Study-level points and caveats: Most thyroid clonotypes that were expanded above 0.001 also turned up in blood.

Subjects with ophthalmopathy showed a Clinical Activity Score no lower than 3, a NOSPECS grade no lower than 4, and a duration shorter than 3 months. In this sample, this clonotype turned up many times. Antigen unknown. CDR1 and CDR2 (germline): DFQATT, SNEGSKA (reference sequence). There are 15 residues in the CDR3. V lost 3 bases and J 3 bases, leaving 17 bases between the germline ends. RNA transcripts gave rise to amplified TCR beta CDR3 regions. The TCR CDR3 first-round RT-PCR relied on the HTBI primer set. TCRdb analysed the multiplex PCR reads with MiXCR anew, one entry per CDR3 protein. This table has a few hundred thousand distinct CDR3 sequences, over 12% appearing once.

The clonotype was recovered from a woman aged 60 to 75 with Graves' ophthalmopathy. Sequenced material: blood. The gene calls are TRBV20-1 and TRBJ2-5, with D perhaps TRBD2 (6 bases). The CDR3 nucleotides are TGCAGTGCTAGGTTCGGCGGGTGGGGGGAAGAGACCCAGTACTTC. Translation: CSARFGGWGEETQYF.